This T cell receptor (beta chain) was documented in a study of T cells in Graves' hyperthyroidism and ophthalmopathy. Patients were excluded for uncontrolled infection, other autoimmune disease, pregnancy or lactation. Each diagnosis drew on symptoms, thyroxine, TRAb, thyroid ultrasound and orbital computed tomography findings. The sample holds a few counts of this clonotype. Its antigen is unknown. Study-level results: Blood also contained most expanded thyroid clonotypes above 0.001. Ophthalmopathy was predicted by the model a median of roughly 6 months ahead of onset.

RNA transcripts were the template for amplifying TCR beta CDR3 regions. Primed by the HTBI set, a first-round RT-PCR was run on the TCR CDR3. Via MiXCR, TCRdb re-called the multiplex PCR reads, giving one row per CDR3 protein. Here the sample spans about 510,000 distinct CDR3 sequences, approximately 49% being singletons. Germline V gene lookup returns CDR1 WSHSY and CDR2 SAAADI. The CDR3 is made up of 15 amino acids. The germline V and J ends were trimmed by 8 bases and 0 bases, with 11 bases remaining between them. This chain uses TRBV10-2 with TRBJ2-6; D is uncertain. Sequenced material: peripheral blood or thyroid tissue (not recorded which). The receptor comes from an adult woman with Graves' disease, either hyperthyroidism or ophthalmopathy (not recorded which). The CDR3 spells CASVRRHSGANVLTF. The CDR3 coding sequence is TGCGCCAGCGTAAGACGGCACTCTGGGGCCAACGTCCTGACTTTC.